The rows below give T cell receptor beta chains drawn from one sample of a study of Graves' ophthalmopathy and Graves' hyperthyroidism. TCRdb re-derived calls from the multiplex PCR reads in MiXCR, one entry per CDR3 protein. The sample holds over a million distinct CDR3 sequences, about two fifths seen once. What was sequenced was peripheral blood or thyroid tissue (not recorded which). These receptor sequences come from an adult man with Graves' hyperthyroidism. CDR3s include the opening cysteine and the closing phenylalanine or tryptophan. Fields, in order: D gene, clone size, J gene, V gene, CDR3 DNA, CDR3 protein. A D gene is named only where the DNA matches it firmly. Rows give clone size only sometimes, using once, few, many, or a class for an expanded clone.

D gene: NA; clone size: many; J gene: TRBJ1-1; V gene: TRBV12-3/TRBV12-4; CDR3 DNA: TGTGCCAGCAGTCGAACCCCGACAGTGAACACTGAAGCTTTCTTT; CDR3 protein: CASSRTPTVNTEAFF
D gene: NA; clone size: NA; J gene: TRBJ1-1; V gene: TRBV9; CDR3 DNA: TGTGCCAGCAGCGTAGCCTGGCTGGAGTGGCCGTCTAGGACTGAAGCTTTCTTT; CDR3 protein: CASSVAWLEWPSRTEAFF
D gene: NA; clone size: many; J gene: TRBJ1-3; V gene: TRBV7-8; CDR3 DNA: TGTGCCAGCAGCCCACTAGGAAACACCATATATTTT; CDR3 protein: CASSPLGNTIYF
D gene: TRBD1; clone size: many; J gene: TRBJ1-2; V gene: TRBV6-5; CDR3 DNA: TGTGCCAGCAGTTCAGGGGACAGTAACTATGGCTACACCTTC; CDR3 protein: CASSSGDSNYGYTF
D gene: NA; clone size: many; J gene: TRBJ1-2; V gene: TRBV12-3/TRBV12-4; CDR3 DNA: TGTGCCAGCAGGGGAGGGCCGGACTATGGCTACACCTTC; CDR3 protein: CASRGGPDYGYTF
D gene: TRBD2; clone size: many; J gene: TRBJ2-7; V gene: TRBV11-2; CDR3 DNA: TGTGCCAGCAGACGACTAGCGGGGACCACCTCCTACGAGCAGTACTTC; CDR3 protein: CASRRLAGTTSYEQYF
D gene: NA; clone size: NA; J gene: TRBJ1-5; V gene: TRBV20-1; CDR3 DNA: TGCAGTACCAATGGGCCGGGGCCAAATCAGCCCCAGCATTTT; CDR3 protein: CSTNGPGPNQPQHF
D gene: TRBD1; clone size: NA; J gene: TRBJ2-7; V gene: TRBV12-3/TRBV12-4; CDR3 DNA: TGTGCCAGCAGTTTGAATCCTCCCGGGACAGGGGCCGAGCAGTACTTC; CDR3 protein: CASSLNPPGTGAEQYF
D gene: NA; clone size: many; J gene: TRBJ2-7; V gene: TRBV15; CDR3 DNA: TGTGCCACCAGCACCAATCGGGATTACGAGCAGTACTTC; CDR3 protein: CATSTNRDYEQYF
D gene: NA; clone size: once; J gene: TRBJ1-5; V gene: TRBV20-1; CDR3 DNA: TGCAGTGCTAGTGGACAAGGTCAGGCCCAGCATTTT; CDR3 protein: CSASGQGQAQHF
D gene: NA; clone size: NA; J gene: TRBJ2-5; V gene: TRBV7-2; CDR3 DNA: TGTGCCAGCAGCCGGCTCCATGGCGGGGCGGGAGAGACCCAGTACTTC; CDR3 protein: CASSRLHGGAGETQYF
D gene: TRBD1; clone size: many; J gene: TRBJ1-5; V gene: TRBV7-2; CDR3 DNA: TGTGCCAGCAGCTTAGGCACAGGGGCGTTCGGTCAGCCCCAGCATTTT; CDR3 protein: CASSLGTGAFGQPQHF
D gene: NA; clone size: few; J gene: TRBJ2-7; V gene: TRBV10-3; CDR3 DNA: TGTGCCAGCAGCCACCCAGGGTTCGAGCAGTACTTC; CDR3 protein: CASSHPGFEQYF
D gene: TRBD2; clone size: NA; J gene: TRBJ2-1; V gene: TRBV7-3; CDR3 DNA: TGTGCCAGCGCCGGGACTAGCGGGAGCGGGGAGCAGTTCTTC; CDR3 protein: CASAGTSGSGEQFF
D gene: NA; clone size: many; J gene: TRBJ1-6; V gene: TRBV7-8; CDR3 DNA: TGTGCCAGCAGCTTAAACGGATACGGAAGCTCCTATAATTCACCCCTCCACTTT; CDR3 protein: CASSLNGYGSSYNSPLHF
D gene: NA; clone size: NA; J gene: TRBJ1-1; V gene: TRBV29-1; CDR3 DNA: TGCAGCGTTGAGGACAGAAAGAACACTGAAGCTTTCTTT; CDR3 protein: CSVEDRKNTEAFF
D gene: NA; clone size: many; J gene: TRBJ2-7; V gene: TRBV11-2; CDR3 DNA: TGTGCCAGCACCCTGGGAGAGAACTCCTACGAGCAGTACTTC; CDR3 protein: CASTLGENSYEQYF
D gene: TRBD1; clone size: many; J gene: TRBJ1-5; V gene: TRBV2; CDR3 DNA: TGTGCCAGCAGTGATTCAAACAGGGGTAGCAATCAGCCCCAGCATTTT; CDR3 protein: CASSDSNRGSNQPQHF
D gene: NA; clone size: many; J gene: TRBJ1-1; V gene: TRBV7-9; CDR3 DNA: TGTGCCAGCAGCTTATCCGCTGGTGAAGCTTTCTTT; CDR3 protein: CASSLSAGEAFF
D gene: TRBD2; clone size: many; J gene: TRBJ2-5; V gene: TRBV2; CDR3 DNA: TGTGCCAGCCAGGCGGGGGAGGCGGGGAAGACCCAGTACTTC; CDR3 protein: CASQAGEAGKTQYF
D gene: TRBD1; clone size: NA; J gene: TRBJ1-1; V gene: TRBV7-9; CDR3 DNA: TGTGCCAGCAGCTCTCGACAGGGGAACATGAACACTGAAGCTTTCTTT; CDR3 protein: CASSSRQGNMNTEAFF
D gene: TRBD1; clone size: many; J gene: TRBJ1-1; V gene: TRBV7-9; CDR3 DNA: TGTGCCAGCAGCCCGGACAGGGGTCGTGGGAACACTGAAGCTTTCTTT; CDR3 protein: CASSPDRGRGNTEAFF
D gene: NA; clone size: few; J gene: TRBJ1-5; V gene: TRBV7-9; CDR3 DNA: TGTGCCAGCAGTTTGGGCAGGTCTGAACAGCCCCAGCATTTT; CDR3 protein: CASSLGRSEQPQHF
D gene: NA; clone size: many; J gene: TRBJ1-3; V gene: TRBV5-1; CDR3 DNA: TGCGCCAGCAGCAATTCCGGGTCCGTCCCTGGAAACACCATATATTTT; CDR3 protein: CASSNSGSVPGNTIYF
D gene: TRBD2; clone size: few; J gene: TRBJ2-5; V gene: TRBV2; CDR3 DNA: TGTGCCAGCAGTACCGAGGACTTTGGCGGGGGGGAGACCCAGTACTTC; CDR3 protein: CASSTEDFGGGETQYF
D gene: NA; clone size: many; J gene: TRBJ2-7; V gene: TRBV7-7; CDR3 DNA: TGTGCCAGCAGCCACGGAACAGGGTACGAGCAGTACTTC; CDR3 protein: CASSHGTGYEQYF
D gene: NA; clone size: NA; J gene: TRBJ1-2; V gene: TRBV20-1; CDR3 DNA: TGCAGTGCTACCTACCGACAGGTTTCCTATGGCTACACCTTC; CDR3 protein: CSATYRQVSYGYTF
D gene: NA; clone size: few; J gene: TRBJ1-2; V gene: TRBV12-3/TRBV12-4; CDR3 DNA: TGTGCCAGCAGTTTGTTGAGGGGCTACACCTTC; CDR3 protein: CASSLLRGYTF
D gene: TRBD1; clone size: many; J gene: TRBJ2-7; V gene: TRBV25-1; CDR3 DNA: TGTGCCAGCAGTGAAACAGGGGCCTACGAGCAGTACTTC; CDR3 protein: CASSETGAYEQYF
D gene: TRBD1; clone size: once; J gene: TRBJ1-3; V gene: TRBV12-3/TRBV12-4; CDR3 DNA: TGTGCCAGCAACCAAGGACAGGGCTCTGGAAACACCATATATTTT; CDR3 protein: CASNQGQGSGNTIYF
D gene: NA; clone size: few; J gene: TRBJ2-7; V gene: TRBV6-6; CDR3 DNA: TGTGCCAGCAGTTACCCTGGCACATCCTACGAGCAGTACTTC; CDR3 protein: CASSYPGTSYEQYF
D gene: TRBD1; clone size: many; J gene: TRBJ1-5; V gene: TRBV7-8; CDR3 DNA: TGTGCCAGCAGCCCGACAGGGGTTATGCAGCCCCAGCATTTT; CDR3 protein: CASSPTGVMQPQHF
D gene: TRBD1; clone size: many; J gene: TRBJ1-2; V gene: TRBV29-1; CDR3 DNA: TGCAGCGTTGGAAGGGACAGGGGCGGTGGCTACACCTTC; CDR3 protein: CSVGRDRGGGYTF
D gene: NA; clone size: NA; J gene: TRBJ1-1; V gene: TRBV10-3; CDR3 DNA: TGTGCCATCAGTCAGGAGGGGAACACTGAAGCTTTCTTT; CDR3 protein: CAISQEGNTEAFF
D gene: NA; clone size: many; J gene: TRBJ1-1; V gene: TRBV7-9; CDR3 DNA: TGTGCCAGCAGCTTAGTGGTCAAGACGAACGGGGCTTTCTTT; CDR3 protein: CASSLVVKTNGAFF
D gene: TRBD1; clone size: few; J gene: TRBJ2-7; V gene: TRBV7-2; CDR3 DNA: TGTGCCAGCAGCCAAGAAGGGACAGGGGTCCCCTACGAGCAGTACTTC; CDR3 protein: CASSQEGTGVPYEQYF
D gene: TRBD1; clone size: once; J gene: TRBJ2-2; V gene: TRBV7-2; CDR3 DNA: TGTGCCAGCAGCCAAGCGGACAGGGCGCACACCGGGGAGCTGTTTTTT; CDR3 protein: CASSQADRAHTGELFF
D gene: TRBD1; clone size: NA; J gene: TRBJ2-3; V gene: TRBV7-9; CDR3 DNA: TGTGCCAGCAGCTACCGGGACAGCCCCGATACGCAGTATTTT; CDR3 protein: CASSYRDSPDTQYF
D gene: NA; clone size: many; J gene: TRBJ2-7; V gene: TRBV7-8; CDR3 DNA: TGTGCCAGCACCCCTCAATGGGGGCCCTACGAGCAGTACTTC; CDR3 protein: CASTPQWGPYEQYF
D gene: NA; clone size: many; J gene: TRBJ1-6; V gene: TRBV5-1; CDR3 DNA: TGCGCCAGCAGTATGGAAAGGGTTTCACCCCTCCACTTT; CDR3 protein: CASSMERVSPLHF
D gene: NA; clone size: many; J gene: TRBJ1-2; V gene: TRBV10-3; CDR3 DNA: TGTGCCATCAGTCCACAGGGCCAACCTAACTATGGCTACACCTTC; CDR3 protein: CAISPQGQPNYGYTF